Following are 27 T cell receptor beta chains from one sample sequenced in a study of cytomegalovirus exposure and HLA in healthy donors. Use of 60 Vbeta and 13 Jbeta primers characterized the PCR. Measured with immunoSEQ multiplex PCR; TCRdb has only the in-frame clones, and not every one. The data show some 170,000 clones, with about 77% seen just once and around 1.3% held by the top ten. The sequencing sample was made of PBMCs. The origin of the receptors is a woman in her forties or fifties in good health and CMV-seronegative.

V is TRBV27 and J is TRBJ1-5, with a weak D call TRBD1 (5 bases). The length of the CDR3 is 15 residues. The V gene lost 4 bases and the J gene lost 2 bases, with 12 bases spanning the gap. The germline V gene encodes CDR1 MNHEY and CDR2 SMNVEV (reference sequence). CDR3: CASSSLGGGNQPQHF. The CDR3 nucleotides are TGTGCCAGCAGTTCCCTCGGGGGTGGCAATCAGCCCCAGCATTTT.

For this clone: Compared with germline, one end of the junction differs, possibly owing to a read error. This chain links TRBV6-1 with TRBJ1-1; TRBD1 is a possible D gene (5 bases). The CDR3 extends over 12 amino acids. Germline V gene lookup returns CDR1 MNHNS and CDR2 SASEGT. The CDR3 loop is CASIKGNAEAFF. DNA of the CDR3: TGTGCCAGCATTAAGGGGAACGCTGAAGCTTTCTTT.

This clone was detected once. The rearrangement uses TRBV28 and TRBJ2-7, with TRBD1 identical over 11 bases. The CDR3 consists of 14 residues. Germline CDR1 and CDR2: MDHEN and SYDVKM. Trimming removed 5 bases from V and 3 bases from J; junction bases left unmatched: 3. The CDR3 DNA is TGTGCCAGCAGTATGGGACAGGGGGTCTACGAGCAGTACTTC. This gives the protein CASSMGQGVYEQYF.

This chain joins TRBV30 and TRBJ2-7, with D maybe TRBD2 (6 bases). The CDR3 is made up of 13 amino acids. Germline V CDR1 and CDR2: GTSNPN, SVGIG (reference sequence). V was pared by 0 bases and J by 5 bases, with 11 bases between. CDR3 sequence (DNA): TGTGCCTGGAGTGTCGGCGGGATTAACGAGCAGTACTTC. This translates into CAWSVGGINEQYF.

CDR3 protein: CASSTRRGADEQYF. The DNA for the CDR3 is TGTGCCAGCAGCACCCGCAGGGGGGCAGACGAGCAGTACTTC. The chain links TRBV13 to TRBJ2-5; D perhaps matches TRBD1 (7 bases). The tail of the sequence fits TRBJ2-7 better, so the J call may be wrong. CDR3 size: 14 residues. Germline V gene lookup returns CDR1 PRHDT and CDR2 FYEKMQ (reference sequence).

This rearrangement joins TRBV18 to TRBJ2-3; 10 bases line up with TRBD2. This CDR3 contains 15 residues. The junction had 5 bases not matched to a gene; V was cut back by 8 bases and J by 0 bases. Germline CDR1 is KGHSH and CDR2 is LQKENI. The CDR3 nucleotides are TGTGCCAGCGGAGTACTAGCGGGAAGCACAGATACGCAGTATTTT. Translated, it gives CASGVLAGSTDTQYF.

V and J are TRBV28 and TRBJ2-6; D may be TRBD2 (6 bases). The CDR3 runs to 18 residues. Germline assignment: CDR1 MDHEN and CDR2 SYDVKM. The V gene lost 5 bases and the J gene lost 2 bases, with 19 bases spanning the gap. The CDR3 region is CASSPGGLSATGANVLTF. CDR3 DNA: TGTGCCAGCAGTCCTGGGGGGTTATCAGCAACTGGGGCCAACGTCCTGACTTTC.

CDR3 sequence (DNA): TGTGCCAGCAGCTTAGATGGCGGGGGGGCCGTAGATACGCAGTATTTT. Residues: CASSLDGGGAVDTQYF. The gene calls are TRBV7-2 and TRBJ2-3; 9 bases match TRBD2. Trimming at V came to 1 base and at J to 5 bases, leaving 7 bases not matched to a gene. The length of the CDR3 is 16 residues. CDR1 and CDR2 from the germline V gene are SGHTA and FQGNSA.

The chain links TRBV28 to TRBJ1-3; D unresolved. V shed 3 bases and J shed 4 bases, with 10 bases lying between them. Germline V lookup: CDR1 MDHEN, CDR2 SYDVKM. The CDR3 contains 14 residues. CDR3 in amino acids: CASSFGVLGNTIYF. CDR3 DNA: TGTGCCAGCAGTTTCGGGGTGTTAGGAAACACCATATATTTT. Full variable domain (missing parts from reference TRBV28 and TRBJ1-3): DVKVTQSSRYLVKRTGEKVFLECVQDMDHENMFWYRQDPGLGLRLIYFSYDVKMKEKGDIPEGYSVSREKKERFSLILESASTNQTSMYLCASSFGVLGNTIYFGEGSWLTVV.

The chain is built from TRBV10-3 and TRBJ2-7, with 9 bases aligning to TRBD1. Germline V lookup: CDR1 ENHRY, CDR2 SYGVKD. CDR3 length: 15 residues. The V segment lost 0 bases and the J segment 3 bases; nucleotides outside the gene matches: 3. The CDR3 DNA is TGTGCCATCAGTGAGTCAGGACAGGGGAACTACGAGCAGTACTTC. The encoded protein is CAISESGQGNYEQYF.

The rearrangement uses TRBV5-1 and TRBJ1-2; D is unresolved. This CDR3 contains 16 residues. CDR1 is SGHRS, CDR2 YFSETQ, per germline. Trimming took 0 bases from V and 6 from J, leaving 18 bases between them. Here the CDR3 DNA reads TGCGCCAGCAGCTTGGACCGGGTCCCCTATGACCATGGCTACACCTTC. Translating it yields CASSLDRVPYDHGYTF.

The chain recombines TRBV6-4 with TRBJ2-1; TRBD2 agrees at 14 bases. The CDR3 has 16 amino acids. From germline, CDR1 is MRHNA and CDR2 SNTAGT. J was trimmed by 8 bases and V by 0 bases; bases with no gene match: 3. This chain's CDR3 is CASSDSGTSGGYEQFF. DNA for the CDR3: TGTGCCAGCAGTGACTCTGGGACTAGCGGGGGCTATGAGCAGTTCTTC.

This rearrangement joins TRBV28 to TRBJ2-7, with D maybe TRBD1 (6 bases). Trimming took 8 bases from V and 1 from J, leaving 27 bases between them. The CDR3 is made up of 18 amino acids. CDR1 is MDHEN and CDR2 is SYDVKM in the germline V gene. CDR3 coding DNA: TGTGCCAGCTGTCCTGTTACAGGGAATGGGTTCGGTTCCTACGAGCAGTACTTC. This codes for CASCPVTGNGFGSYEQYF.

V is TRBV7-2 and J is TRBJ2-1, with D possibly TRBD1 on 5 matching bases. Trimming shortened V by 5 bases and J by 12 bases, and 11 bases separated the two germline ends. The CDR3 loop spans 11 amino acids. CDR1 and CDR2 from the germline V gene are SGHTA and FQGNSA. CDR3 sequence (DNA): TGTGCCAGCAGCCCGGACATCTTGCAGTTCTTC. This sequence encodes CASSPDILQFF.

CDR3 DNA: TGTGCCAGCAGCCGAGGGGGCGGGGAGACCCAGTACTTC. Residues: CASSRGGGETQYF. The chain uses TRBV5-4 and TRBJ2-5, with 7 bases aligning to TRBD1. V shed 4 bases and J 5 bases; nucleotides not matched to a gene: 5. Germline V lookup: CDR1 SGHNT, CDR2 YYREEE (reference sequence). CDR3 length: 13 residues.

The chain couples TRBV4-1 to TRBJ2-3; tentatively, D is TRBD1 (7 bases). This CDR3 spans 17 amino acids. Germline CDR1 MGHRA, CDR2 YSYEKL. The germline V and J ends were trimmed by 1 base and 6 bases, with 20 bases remaining between them. The CDR3 loop is CASSQGPDQGGKDTQYF. Written as DNA, the CDR3 is TGCGCCAGCAGCCAAGGTCCGGATCAGGGGGGAAAGGATACGCAGTATTTT.

The chain is built from TRBV7-2 and TRBJ2-5; 7 bases are shared with TRBD2. Germline assignment: CDR1 SGHTA and CDR2 FQGNSA. There are 16 residues in the CDR3. The ends lost 6 bases at V and 4 bases at J; junction bases unmatched: 14. The CDR3, as DNA: TGTGCCAGCAGTTTTAAAGCGGGAAGGGGTGGAGAGACCCAGTACTTC. Protein sequence: CASSFKAGRGGETQYF.

The rearrangement uses TRBV27 and TRBJ1-6; TRBD1 matches 8 bases. The CDR3 is 15 amino acids. Trimming cost V 6 bases and J 7 bases; bases outside gene matches: 8. CDR1 is MNHEY and CDR2 is SMNVEV in the germline V gene (reference sequence). CDR3 protein: CASRRADRANSPLHF. CDR3 nucleotides: TGTGCCAGCAGACGGGCGGACAGGGCGAATTCACCCCTCCACTTT.

V is TRBV4-1 and J is TRBJ2-1; TRBD1 agrees at 9 bases. Germline V gene data show CDR1 as MGHRA and CDR2 as YSYEKL. CDR3 length: 16 amino acids. With V trimmed by 4 bases and J by 7 bases, 11 bases remained unmatched. CDR3 DNA: TGCGCCAGCAGCCGTGCAGGGGGACAGGGTGGTAATGAGCAGTTCTTC. This codes for CASSRAGGQGGNEQFF.

This clone was seen only a few times. V is TRBV4-2 and J is TRBJ2-7, with 10 bases identical to TRBD2. Germline V gene sequence: CDR1 LGHNA, CDR2 YNFKEQ. V was clipped by 5 bases and J by 4 bases; unmatched bases: 20. The CDR3 covers 19 residues. The CDR3 DNA reads TGTGCCAGCAGCACACCCCCCGGGACTAGCGCCCACGCGGGGTACGAGCAGTACTTC. Amino acid sequence: CASSTPPGTSAHAGYEQYF.

A single count supports this clone. The gene calls are TRBV4-2 and TRBJ1-4, with D possibly being TRBD1 (5 bases). The CDR3 has 15 amino acids. Deletions cut 6 bases from V and 6 bases from J, with 17 bases between. The germline V gene has CDR1 LGHNA and CDR2 YNFKEQ. The CDR3 sequence: CASSQSRGEDEKLFF. CDR3 coding DNA: TGTGCCAGCAGTCAAAGTAGGGGTGAGGATGAAAAACTGTTTTTT.

V usage is TRBV2 and J usage is TRBJ2-5; the D gene is possibly TRBD1 (6 bases). V was clipped by 2 bases and J by 2 bases, with 12 bases between them. CDR3 length equals 15 residues. Per germline, CDR1 SNHLY and CDR2 FYNNEI. CDR3 sequence: CASSELGAHQETQYF. The CDR3 region has the DNA TGTGCCAGCAGTGAATTGGGGGCCCATCAAGAGACCCAGTACTTC.

For this clone: One junction end does not reproduce the germline sequence, and a read error may be involved. The chain has TRBV7-7 and TRBJ2-5; D is possibly TRBD1 (6 bases). Germline V gene sequence: CDR1 SSHAT, CDR2 FNYEAQ (reference sequence). The length of the CDR3 is 14 residues. The CDR3 coding sequence is TGTGCTAGCAGCAGGGGTGGGATCAGGGAGACCCAGTACTTC. Its protein is CASSRGGIRETQYF. Using reference TRBV7-7 and TRBJ2-5 for the parts outside the CDR3, the full variable domain is GAGVSQSPRYKVTKRGQDVTLRCDPISSHATLYWYQQALGQGPEFLTYFNYEAQPDKSGLPSDRFSAERPEGSISTLTIQRTEQRDSAMYRCASSRGGIRETQYFGPGTRLLVL.

This chain uses TRBV9 with TRBJ2-3; no clear D. CDR3 length: 14 residues. Trimming stripped 1 base from V and 2 bases from J, with 8 bases between. Germline V gives CDR1 SGDLS, CDR2 YYNGEE. The CDR3 loop is CASSVMADTDTQYF. CDR3 nucleotides: TGTGCCAGCAGCGTAATGGCGGACACAGATACGCAGTATTTT.

The chain links TRBV5-6 to TRBJ1-5; D possibly corresponds to TRBD1 (6 bases). This CDR3 is 16 amino acids long. Germline CDR1 is SGHDT and CDR2 is YYEEEE. The V end lost 1 base, the J end lost 2 bases, and 13 bases lay between the germline ends. The chain's CDR3 is CASSLTGRGGNQPQHF. The CDR3 coding sequence is TGTGCCAGCAGCTTGACAGGGAGAGGAGGCAATCAGCCCCAGCATTTT.

This rearrangement joins TRBV19 to TRBJ1-2; 8 bases align to TRBD1. From germline, CDR1 is LNHDA and CDR2 SQIVND (reference sequence). The CDR3 has 16 residues. The junction had 17 bases not matched to a gene; V was cut back by 10 bases and J by 4 bases. The CDR3 region is CATLPTGGGTVYGYTF. CDR3 bases: TGTGCCACCTTGCCTACAGGGGGGGGCACAGTCTATGGCTACACCTTC.

The V gene is TRBV7-9, the J gene TRBJ1-6; the match to TRBD1 covers 9 bases. In germline, CDR1 is SEHNR, CDR2 FQNEAQ (reference sequence). This CDR3 has 15 amino acids. V shed 5 bases and J 4 bases; nucleotides not matched to a gene: 3. The CDR3, as DNA: TGTGCCAGCAGCGACGGGACAGGGTATAATTCACCCCTCCACTTT. Protein product: CASSDGTGYNSPLHF. Complete variable domain (other parts from reference TRBV7-9 and TRBJ1-6): DTGVSQNPRHKITKRGQNVTFRCDPISEHNRLYWYRQTLGQGPEFLTYFQNEAQLEKSRLLSDRFSAERPKGSFSTLEIQRTEQGDSAMYLCASSDGTGYNSPLHFGNGTRLTVT.